This T cell receptor (beta chain) was sequenced in a study of T cell clonality in common variable immunodeficiency. General observations from the study: In common variable immunodeficiency, TCR beta chains reportedly carried fewer deletions and N-nucleotide insertions.

This CDR3 region has 14 residues. Trimming cost V 4 bases and J 6 bases, with 15 bases left between them. CDR1 LNHDA and CDR2 SQIVND come from the germline V gene (reference sequence). Equal genomic DNA amounts from CVID and control samples were sequenced. TCRdb's table, derived via immunoSEQ multiplex PCR, lists solely in-frame clones and lacks some. The repertoire consists of about 28,000 clones, none detected only once. This clone was counted ten times or more. Its antigen remains unidentified. The CDR3 extends 3 residues past the end of the read, so its final part is completed from the germline J gene.

The V and J genes are TRBV19 and TRBJ1-2; D is perhaps TRBD1 (6 bases). The material sequenced was peripheral blood mononuclear cells. This TCR was sampled from a person aged 18 to 70 in good health. The CDR3 here is CASSTRDTRHGYTF. CDR3 DNA, as far as it was read: TGTGCCAGTAGTACACGGGACACACGGCATGGC.